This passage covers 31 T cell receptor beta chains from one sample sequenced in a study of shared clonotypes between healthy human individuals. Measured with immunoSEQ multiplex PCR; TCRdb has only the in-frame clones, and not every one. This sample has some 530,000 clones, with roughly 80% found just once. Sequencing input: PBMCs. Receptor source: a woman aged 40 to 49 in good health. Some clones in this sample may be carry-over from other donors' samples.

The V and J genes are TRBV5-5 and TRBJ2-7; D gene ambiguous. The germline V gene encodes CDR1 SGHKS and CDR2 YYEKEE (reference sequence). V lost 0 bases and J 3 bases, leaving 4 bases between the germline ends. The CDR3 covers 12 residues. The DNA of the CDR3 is TGTGCCAGCAGCTTGGAAGTCTACGAGCAGTACTTC. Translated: CASSLEVYEQYF. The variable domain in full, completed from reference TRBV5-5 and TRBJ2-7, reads DAGVTQSPTHLIKTRGQQVTLRCSPISGHKSVSWYQQVLGQGPQFIFQYYEKEERGRGNFPDRFSARQFPNYSSELNVNALLLGDSALYLCASSLEVYEQYFGPGTRLTVT.

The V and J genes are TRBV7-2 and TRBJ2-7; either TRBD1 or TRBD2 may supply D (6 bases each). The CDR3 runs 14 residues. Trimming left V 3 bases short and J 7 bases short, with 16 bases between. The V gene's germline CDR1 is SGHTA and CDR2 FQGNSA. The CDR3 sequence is CASSFQGTSGEQYF. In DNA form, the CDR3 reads TGTGCCAGCAGCTTTCAGGGGACTTCGGGGGAGCAGTACTTC.

The CDR3 DNA follows: TGTGCCAGTAGTAGGGGACGGATGAACACTGAAGCTTTCTTT. As protein: CASSRGRMNTEAFF. The genes are TRBV19 and TRBJ1-1; tentatively, D is TRBD1 (5 bases). CDR3 length: 14 amino acids. V was cut by 4 bases and J by 0 bases, with 9 bases left in between. Germline V lookup: CDR1 LNHDA, CDR2 SQIVND (reference sequence).

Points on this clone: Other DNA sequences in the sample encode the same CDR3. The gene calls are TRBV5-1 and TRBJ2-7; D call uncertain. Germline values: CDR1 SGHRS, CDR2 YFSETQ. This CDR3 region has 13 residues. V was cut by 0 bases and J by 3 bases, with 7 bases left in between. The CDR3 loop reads CASSLGQIYEQYF. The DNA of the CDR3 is TGCGCCAGCAGCTTGGGTCAGATCTACGAGCAGTACTTC.

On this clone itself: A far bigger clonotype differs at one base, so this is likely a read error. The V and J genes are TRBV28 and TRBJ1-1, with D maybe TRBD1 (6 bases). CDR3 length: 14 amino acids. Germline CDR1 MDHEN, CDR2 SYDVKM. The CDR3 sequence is CASSAGTSNIEAFF. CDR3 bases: TGTGCCAGCAGTGCCGGGACATCGAACATTGAAGCTTTCTTT. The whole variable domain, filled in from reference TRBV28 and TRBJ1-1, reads DVKVTQSSRYLVKRTGEKVFLECVQDMDHENMFWYRQDPGLGLRLIYFSYDVKMKEKGDIPEGYSVSREKKERFSLILESASTNQTSMYLCASSAGTSNIEAFFGQGTRLTVV.

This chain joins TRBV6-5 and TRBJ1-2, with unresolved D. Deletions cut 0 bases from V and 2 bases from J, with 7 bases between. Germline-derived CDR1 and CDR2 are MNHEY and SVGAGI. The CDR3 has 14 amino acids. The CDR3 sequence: CASSYSMHNYGYTF. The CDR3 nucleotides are TGTGCCAGCAGTTACTCGATGCACAACTATGGCTACACCTTC.

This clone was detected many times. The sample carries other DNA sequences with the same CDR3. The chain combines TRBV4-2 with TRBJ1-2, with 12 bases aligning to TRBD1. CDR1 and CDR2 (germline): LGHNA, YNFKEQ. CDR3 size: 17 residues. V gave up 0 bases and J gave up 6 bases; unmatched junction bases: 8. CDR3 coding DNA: TGTGCCAGCAGCCAAGAAACCGGGACAGGGGGCGGGAATGGCTACACCTTC. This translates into CASSQETGTGGGNGYTF.

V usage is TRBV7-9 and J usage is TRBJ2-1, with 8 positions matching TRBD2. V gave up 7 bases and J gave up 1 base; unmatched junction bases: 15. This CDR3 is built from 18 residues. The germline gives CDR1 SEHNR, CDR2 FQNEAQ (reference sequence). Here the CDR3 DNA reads TGTGCCAGCATAGGGGCGAAGTGGGCGGGAGGATCCTACAATGAGCAGTTCTTC. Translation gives CASIGAKWAGGSYNEQFF.

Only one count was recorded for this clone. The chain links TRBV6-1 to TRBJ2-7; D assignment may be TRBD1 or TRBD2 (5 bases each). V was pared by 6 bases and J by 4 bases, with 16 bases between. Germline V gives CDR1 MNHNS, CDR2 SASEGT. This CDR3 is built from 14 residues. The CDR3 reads CASSPGTTPYEQYF. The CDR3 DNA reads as TGTGCCAGCAGCCCCGGGACGACCCCTTACGAGCAGTACTTC.

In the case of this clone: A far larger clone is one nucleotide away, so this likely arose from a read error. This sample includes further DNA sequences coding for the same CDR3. DNA for the CDR3: TGTGCCACCAGCAGAGATCCCAGGGCGGAAGCTTTCTTT. As protein: CATSRDPRAEAFF. The V call is TRBV15, the J call TRBJ1-1, with a possible D match to TRBD1 (5 bases). Germline CDR1 LNHNV, CDR2 YYDKDF (reference sequence). Between the trimmed V and J ends, which lost 0 bases and 8 bases, there was a span of 10 bases. CDR3 length: 13 residues. Together with reference TRBV15 and TRBJ1-1, the CDR3 gives the full variable domain: DAMVIQNPRYQVTQFGKPVTLSCSQTLNHNVMYWYQQKSSQAPKLLFHYYDKDFNNEADTPDNFQSRRPNTSFCFLDIRSPGLGDTAMYLCATSRDPRAEAFFGQGTRLTVV.

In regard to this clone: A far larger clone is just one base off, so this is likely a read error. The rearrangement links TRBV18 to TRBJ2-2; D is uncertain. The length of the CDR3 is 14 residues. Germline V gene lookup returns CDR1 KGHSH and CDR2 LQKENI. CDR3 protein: CASPPPPNTGELFF. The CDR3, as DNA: TGTGCCAGCCCACCACCGCCGAACACCGGGGAGCTGTTTTTT. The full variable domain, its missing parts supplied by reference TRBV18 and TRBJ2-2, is NAGVMQNPRHLVRRRGQEARLRCSPMKGHSHVYWYRQLPEEGLKFMVYLQKENIIDESGMPKERFSAEFPKEGPSILRIQQVVRGDSAAYFCASPPPPNTGELFFGEGSRLTVL.

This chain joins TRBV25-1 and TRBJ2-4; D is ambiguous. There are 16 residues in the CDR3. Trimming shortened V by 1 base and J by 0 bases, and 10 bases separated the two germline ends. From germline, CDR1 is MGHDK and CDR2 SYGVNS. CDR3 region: CASSESGRLAKNIQYF. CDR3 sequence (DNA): TGTGCCAGCAGTGAATCTGGCAGACTAGCCAAAAACATTCAGTACTTC.

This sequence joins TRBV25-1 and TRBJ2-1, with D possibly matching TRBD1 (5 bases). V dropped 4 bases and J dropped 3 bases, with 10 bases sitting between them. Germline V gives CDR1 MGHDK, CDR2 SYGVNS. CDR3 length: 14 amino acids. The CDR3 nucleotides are TGTGCCAGCAGTGTTCCAGGGTACTACAATGAGCAGTTCTTC. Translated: CASSVPGYYNEQFF.

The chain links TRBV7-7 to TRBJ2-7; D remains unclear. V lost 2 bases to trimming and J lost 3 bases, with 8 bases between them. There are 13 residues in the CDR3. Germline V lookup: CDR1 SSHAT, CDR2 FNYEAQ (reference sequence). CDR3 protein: CASSLSRNYEQYF. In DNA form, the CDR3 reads TGTGCCAGCAGCTTATCAAGAAACTACGAGCAGTACTTC.

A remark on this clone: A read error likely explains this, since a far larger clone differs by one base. CDR3 nucleotide sequence: TGTGCCAGCAGCGTATATCAGTGGGTCGGAAAAGAGACCCAGTACTTC. As protein: CASSVYQWVGKETQYF. This chain connects TRBV9 to TRBJ2-5; D call uncertain. V lost 1 base to trimming and J lost 3 bases, with 16 bases between them. The CDR3 runs to 16 residues. Germline V gene data show CDR1 as SGDLS and CDR2 as YYNGEE.

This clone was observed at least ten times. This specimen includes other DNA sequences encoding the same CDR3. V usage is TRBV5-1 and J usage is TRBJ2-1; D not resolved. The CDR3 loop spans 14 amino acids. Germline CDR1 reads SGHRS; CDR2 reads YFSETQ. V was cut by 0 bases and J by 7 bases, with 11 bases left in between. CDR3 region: CASSLGSVGNEQFF. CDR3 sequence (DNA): TGCGCCAGCAGCTTGGGAAGCGTCGGAAATGAGCAGTTCTTC. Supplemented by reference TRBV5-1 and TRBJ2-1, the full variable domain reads KAGVTQTPRYLIKTRGQQVTLSCSPISGHRSVSWYQQTPGQGLQFLFEYFSETQRNKGNFPGRFSGRQFSNSRSEMNVSTLELGDSALYLCASSLGSVGNEQFFGPGTRLTVL.

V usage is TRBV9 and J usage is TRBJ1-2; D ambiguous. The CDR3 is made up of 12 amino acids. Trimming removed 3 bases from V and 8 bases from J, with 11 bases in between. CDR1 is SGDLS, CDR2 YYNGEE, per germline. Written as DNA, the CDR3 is TGTGCCAGCAGCGCAGCTCTCAGGGGCTACACCTTC. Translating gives CASSAALRGYTF.

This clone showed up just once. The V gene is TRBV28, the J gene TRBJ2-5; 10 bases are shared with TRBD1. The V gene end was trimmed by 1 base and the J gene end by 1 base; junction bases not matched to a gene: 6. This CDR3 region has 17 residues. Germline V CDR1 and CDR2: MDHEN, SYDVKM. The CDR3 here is CASSLYWGQGPQETQYF. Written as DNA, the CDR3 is TGTGCCAGCAGTTTATATTGGGGACAGGGGCCCCAAGAGACCCAGTACTTC.

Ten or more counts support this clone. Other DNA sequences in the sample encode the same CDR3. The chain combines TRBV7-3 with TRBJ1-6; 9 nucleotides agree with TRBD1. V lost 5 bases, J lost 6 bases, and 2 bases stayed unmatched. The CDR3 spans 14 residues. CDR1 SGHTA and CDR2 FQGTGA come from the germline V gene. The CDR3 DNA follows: TGTGCCAGCAGCGTGACAGGGGGTAATTCACCCCTCCACTTT. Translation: CASSVTGGNSPLHF.

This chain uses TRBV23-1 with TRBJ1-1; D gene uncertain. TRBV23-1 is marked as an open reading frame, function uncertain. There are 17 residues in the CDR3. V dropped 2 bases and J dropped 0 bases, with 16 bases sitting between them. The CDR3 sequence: CASSQEEGLSLNTEAFF. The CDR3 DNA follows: TGCGCCAGCAGTCAAGAGGAAGGGCTCTCTTTGAACACTGAAGCTTTCTTT.

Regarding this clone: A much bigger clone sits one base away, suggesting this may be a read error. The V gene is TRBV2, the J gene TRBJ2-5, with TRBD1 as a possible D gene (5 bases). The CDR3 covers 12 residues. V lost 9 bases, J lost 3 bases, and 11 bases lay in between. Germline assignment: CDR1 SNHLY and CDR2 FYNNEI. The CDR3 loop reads CARVQTEETQYF. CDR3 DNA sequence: TGTGCCAGGGTACAGACAGAAGAGACCCAGTACTTC.

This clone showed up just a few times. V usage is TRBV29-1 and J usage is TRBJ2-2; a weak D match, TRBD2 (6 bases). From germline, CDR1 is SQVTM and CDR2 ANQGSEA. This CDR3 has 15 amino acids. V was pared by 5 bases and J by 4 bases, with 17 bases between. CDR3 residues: CSVPGTPPPTGELFF. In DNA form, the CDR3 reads TGCAGCGTTCCTGGGACTCCACCCCCCACCGGGGAGCTGTTTTTT.

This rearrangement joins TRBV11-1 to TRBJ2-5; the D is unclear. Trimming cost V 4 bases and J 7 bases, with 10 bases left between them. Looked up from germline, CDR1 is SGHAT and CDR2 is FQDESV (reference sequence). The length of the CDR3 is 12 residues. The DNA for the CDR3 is TGTGCCAGCAGCTCCCAGCCGGCGACCCAGTACTTC. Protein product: CASSSQPATQYF.

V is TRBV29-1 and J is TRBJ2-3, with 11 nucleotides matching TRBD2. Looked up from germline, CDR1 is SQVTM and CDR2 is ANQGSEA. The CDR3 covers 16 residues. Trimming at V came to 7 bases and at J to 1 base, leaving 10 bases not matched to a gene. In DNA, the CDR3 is TGCAGCGGGGCAAAGACTAGCGGGAAGGGCACAGATACGCAGTATTTT. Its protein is CSGAKTSGKGTDTQYF.

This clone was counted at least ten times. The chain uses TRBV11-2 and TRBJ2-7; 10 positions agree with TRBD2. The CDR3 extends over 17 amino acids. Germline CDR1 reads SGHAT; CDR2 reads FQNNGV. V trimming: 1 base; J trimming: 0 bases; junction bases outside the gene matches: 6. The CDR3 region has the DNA TGTGCCAGCAGCTTAGCTCCTAGCGGGAGTGTCTCCTACGAGCAGTACTTC. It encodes CASSLAPSGSVSYEQYF.

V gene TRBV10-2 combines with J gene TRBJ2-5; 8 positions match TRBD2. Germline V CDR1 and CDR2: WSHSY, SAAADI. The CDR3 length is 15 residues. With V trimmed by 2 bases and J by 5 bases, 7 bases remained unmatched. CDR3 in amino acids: CASSETSGRVETQYF. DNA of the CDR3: TGCGCCAGCAGTGAGACTAGCGGAAGGGTGGAGACCCAGTACTTC.

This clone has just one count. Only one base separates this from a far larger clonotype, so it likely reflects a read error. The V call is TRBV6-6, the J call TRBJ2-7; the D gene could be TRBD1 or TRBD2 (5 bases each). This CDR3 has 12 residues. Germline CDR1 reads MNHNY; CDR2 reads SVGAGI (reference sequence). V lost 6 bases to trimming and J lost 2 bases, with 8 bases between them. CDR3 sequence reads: CASSGAAYEQYF. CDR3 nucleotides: TGTGCCAGCAGCGGGGCAGCCTACGAGCAGTACTTC.

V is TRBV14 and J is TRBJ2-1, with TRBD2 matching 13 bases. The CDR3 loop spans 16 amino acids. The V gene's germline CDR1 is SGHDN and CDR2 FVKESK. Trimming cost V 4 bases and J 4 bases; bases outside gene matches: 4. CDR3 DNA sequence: TGTGCCAGCAGCCTTAGGACTAGCGGGGGTTACAATGAGCAGTTCTTC. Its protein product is CASSLRTSGGYNEQFF.

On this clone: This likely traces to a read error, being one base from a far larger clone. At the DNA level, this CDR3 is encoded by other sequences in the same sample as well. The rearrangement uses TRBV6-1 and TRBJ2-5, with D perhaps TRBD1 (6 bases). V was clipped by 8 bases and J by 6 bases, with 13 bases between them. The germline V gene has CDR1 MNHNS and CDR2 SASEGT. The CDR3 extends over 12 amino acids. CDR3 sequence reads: CASAQGAKTQYF. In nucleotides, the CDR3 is TGTGCCAGCGCACAGGGTGCGAAGACCCAGTACTTC.

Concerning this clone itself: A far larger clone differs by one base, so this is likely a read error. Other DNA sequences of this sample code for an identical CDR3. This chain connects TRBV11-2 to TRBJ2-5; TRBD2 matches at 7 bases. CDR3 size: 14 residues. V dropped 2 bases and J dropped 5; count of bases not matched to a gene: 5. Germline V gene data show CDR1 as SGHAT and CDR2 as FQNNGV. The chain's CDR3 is CASSLSGNAETQYF. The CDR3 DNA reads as TGTGCCAGCAGCTTAAGCGGGAATGCGGAGACCCAGTACTTC.

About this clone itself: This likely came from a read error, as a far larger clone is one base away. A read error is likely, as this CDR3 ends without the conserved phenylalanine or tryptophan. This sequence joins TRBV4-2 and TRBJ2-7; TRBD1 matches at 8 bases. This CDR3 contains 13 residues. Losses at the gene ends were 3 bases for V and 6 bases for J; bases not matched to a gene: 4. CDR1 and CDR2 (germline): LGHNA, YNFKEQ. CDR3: CASSQDRVGEQYL. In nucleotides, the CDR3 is TGTGCCAGCAGCCAGGACAGGGTGGGCGAGCAGTACTTA.